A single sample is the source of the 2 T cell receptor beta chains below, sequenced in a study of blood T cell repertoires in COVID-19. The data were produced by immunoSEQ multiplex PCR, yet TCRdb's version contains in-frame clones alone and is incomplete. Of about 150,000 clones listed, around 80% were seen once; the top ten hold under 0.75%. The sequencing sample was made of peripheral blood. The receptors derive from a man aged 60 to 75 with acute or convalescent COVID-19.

CDR3 sequence (DNA): TGTGCCAGCTCAGGACAGCTGAACACCGGGGAGCTGTTTTTT. Translating it yields CASSGQLNTGELFF. V and J are TRBV18 and TRBJ2-2, with D perhaps matching TRBD1 (6 bases). CDR3 length: 14 residues. Trimming took off 5 bases at V and 1 base at J, with 8 bases between the two ends. Germline CDR1 reads KGHSH; CDR2 reads LQKENI. Complete variable domain (other parts from reference TRBV18 and TRBJ2-2): NAGVMQNPRHLVRRRGQEARLRCSPMKGHSHVYWYRQLPEEGLKFMVYLQKENIIDESGMPKERFSAEFPKEGPSILRIQQVVRGDSAAYFCASSGQLNTGELFFGEGSRLTVL.

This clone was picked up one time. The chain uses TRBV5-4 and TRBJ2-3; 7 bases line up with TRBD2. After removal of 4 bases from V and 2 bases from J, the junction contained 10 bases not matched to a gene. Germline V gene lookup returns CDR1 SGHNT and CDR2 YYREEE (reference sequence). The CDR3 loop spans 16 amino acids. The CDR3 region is CASSPGLSTNTDTQYF. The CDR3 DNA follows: TGTGCCAGCAGCCCGGGACTATCCACTAACACAGATACGCAGTATTTT.